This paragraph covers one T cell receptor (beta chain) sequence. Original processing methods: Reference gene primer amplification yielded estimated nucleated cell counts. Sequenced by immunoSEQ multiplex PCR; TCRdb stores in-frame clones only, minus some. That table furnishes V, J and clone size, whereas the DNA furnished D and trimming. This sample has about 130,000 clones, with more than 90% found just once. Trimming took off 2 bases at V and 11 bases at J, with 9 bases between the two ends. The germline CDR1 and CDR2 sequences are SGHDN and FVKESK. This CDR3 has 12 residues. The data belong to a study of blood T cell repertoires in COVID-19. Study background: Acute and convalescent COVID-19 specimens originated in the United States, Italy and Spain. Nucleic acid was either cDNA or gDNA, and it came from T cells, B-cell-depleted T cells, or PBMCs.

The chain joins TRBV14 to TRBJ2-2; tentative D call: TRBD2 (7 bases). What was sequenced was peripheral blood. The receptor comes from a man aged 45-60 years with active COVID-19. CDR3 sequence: CASSQSGTELFF. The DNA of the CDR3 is TGTGCCAGCAGCCAAAGCGGGACAGAGCTGTTTTTT.